The clone carrying this TCR beta chain was counted a few times. Antigen: not known. Time point specified: patch test 1, 2 weeks after DPC sensitization. Regarding treatment: therapeutic diphenylcyclopropenone sensitization with weekly scalp DPC. Blood draws came first, before each patch test. From germline, CDR1 is SGHDT and CDR2 YYEEEE. The V and J ends lost 0 bases and 4 bases respectively, with 10 bases between them. The CDR3 has 14 amino acids. The data were taken from a study of human T cells and chemical hapten exposure. Study outcomes and limitations: Correlating positively with patch test score were the PT1 expanded TCR counts.

MiXCR, run by TCRdb on the RACE reads, gives a single entry per CDR3 protein. The sample yields around 74,000 distinct CDR3 sequences, 32% seen once. This receptor was identified in a man in his forties with alopecia areata. Some clones in this sample may be carry-over from other donors' samples. The sample was whole blood, taken in connection with sensitization to the hapten diphenylcyclopropenone (DPC). V and J are TRBV5-6 and TRBJ1-2; D not certain. The CDR3 DNA reads TGTGCCAGCAGCTTGGGTTCACTTGGCTATGGCTACACCTTC. Encoded protein: CASSLGSLGYGYTF.